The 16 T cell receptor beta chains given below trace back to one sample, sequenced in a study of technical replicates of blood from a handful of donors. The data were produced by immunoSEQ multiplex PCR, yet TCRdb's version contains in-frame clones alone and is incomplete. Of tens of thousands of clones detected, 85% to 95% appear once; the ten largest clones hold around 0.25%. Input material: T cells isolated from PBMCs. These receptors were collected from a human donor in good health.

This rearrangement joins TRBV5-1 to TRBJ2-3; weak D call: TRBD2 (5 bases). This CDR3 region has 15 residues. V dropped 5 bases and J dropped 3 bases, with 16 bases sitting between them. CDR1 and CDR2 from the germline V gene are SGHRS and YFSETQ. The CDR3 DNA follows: TGCGCCAGCAGGAGTACCGGACTCCTAACAGATACGCAGTATTTT. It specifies CASRSTGLLTDTQYF.

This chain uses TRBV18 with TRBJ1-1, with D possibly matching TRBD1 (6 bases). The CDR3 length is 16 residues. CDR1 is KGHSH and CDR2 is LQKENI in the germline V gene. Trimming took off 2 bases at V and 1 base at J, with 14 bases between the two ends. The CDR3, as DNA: TGTGCCAGCTCACCAAGCCGGGACACACAGAACACTGAAGCTTTCTTT. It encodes CASSPSRDTQNTEAFF.

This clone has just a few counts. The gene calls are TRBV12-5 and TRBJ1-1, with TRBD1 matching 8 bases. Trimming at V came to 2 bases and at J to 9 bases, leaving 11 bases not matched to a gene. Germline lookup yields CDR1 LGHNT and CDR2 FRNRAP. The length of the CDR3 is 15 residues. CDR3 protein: CASGLIASDRGQAFF. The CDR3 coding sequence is TGTGCTAGTGGTTTGATTGCGAGTGACAGGGGTCAAGCTTTCTTT. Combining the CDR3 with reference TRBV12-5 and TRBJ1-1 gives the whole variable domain DARVTQTPRHKVTEMGQEVTMRCQPILGHNTVFWYRQTMMQGLELLAYFRNRAPLDDSGMPKDRFSAEMPDATLATLKIQPSEPRDSAVYFCASGLIASDRGQAFFGQGTRLTVV.

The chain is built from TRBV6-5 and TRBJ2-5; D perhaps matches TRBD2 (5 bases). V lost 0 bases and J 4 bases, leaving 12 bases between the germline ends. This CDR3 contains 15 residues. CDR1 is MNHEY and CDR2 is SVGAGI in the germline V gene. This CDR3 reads CASSYSRRWTETQYF. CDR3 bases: TGTGCCAGCAGTTACTCGAGGAGGTGGACAGAGACCCAGTACTTC.

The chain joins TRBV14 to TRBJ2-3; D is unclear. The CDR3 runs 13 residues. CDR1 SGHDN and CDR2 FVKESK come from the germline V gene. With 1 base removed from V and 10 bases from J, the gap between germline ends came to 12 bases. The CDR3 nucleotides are TGTGCCAGCAGCCAAGTTTCCCCTCTAGCGCAGTATTTT. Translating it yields CASSQVSPLAQYF.

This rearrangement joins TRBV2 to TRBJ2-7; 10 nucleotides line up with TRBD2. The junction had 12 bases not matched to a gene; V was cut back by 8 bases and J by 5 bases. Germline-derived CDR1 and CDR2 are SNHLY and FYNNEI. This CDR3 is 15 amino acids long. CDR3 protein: CASGFLAGVTDEQYF. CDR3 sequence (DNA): TGTGCCAGCGGATTCCTAGCGGGAGTTACGGACGAGCAGTACTTC.

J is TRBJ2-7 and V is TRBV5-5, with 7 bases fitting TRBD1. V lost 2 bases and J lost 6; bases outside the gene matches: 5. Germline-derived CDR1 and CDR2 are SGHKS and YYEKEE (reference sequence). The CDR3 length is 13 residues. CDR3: CASSLIEGAEQYF. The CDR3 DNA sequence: TGTGCCAGCAGCTTAATCGAGGGGGCCGAGCAGTACTTC.

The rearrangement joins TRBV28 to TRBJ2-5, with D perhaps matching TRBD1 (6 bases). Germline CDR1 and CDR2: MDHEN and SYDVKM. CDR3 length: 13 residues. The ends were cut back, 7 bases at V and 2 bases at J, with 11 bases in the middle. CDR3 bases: TGTGCCAGCACCAGACAGGATCAAGAGACCCAGTACTTC. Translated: CASTRQDQETQYF.

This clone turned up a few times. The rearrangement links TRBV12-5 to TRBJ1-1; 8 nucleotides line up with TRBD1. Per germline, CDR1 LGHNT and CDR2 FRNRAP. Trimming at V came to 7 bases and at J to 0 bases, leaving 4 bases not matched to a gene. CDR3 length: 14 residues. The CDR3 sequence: CASVPDRVNTEAFF. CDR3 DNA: TGTGCTAGTGTTCCGGACAGGGTGAACACTGAAGCTTTCTTT.

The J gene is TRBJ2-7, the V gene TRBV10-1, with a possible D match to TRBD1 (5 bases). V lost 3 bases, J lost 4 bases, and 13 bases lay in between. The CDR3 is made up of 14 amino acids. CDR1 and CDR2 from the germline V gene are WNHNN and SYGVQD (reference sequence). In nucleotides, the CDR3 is TGCGCCAGCAGTGATACGGACCACAGGTACGAGCAGTACTTC. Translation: CASSDTDHRYEQYF.

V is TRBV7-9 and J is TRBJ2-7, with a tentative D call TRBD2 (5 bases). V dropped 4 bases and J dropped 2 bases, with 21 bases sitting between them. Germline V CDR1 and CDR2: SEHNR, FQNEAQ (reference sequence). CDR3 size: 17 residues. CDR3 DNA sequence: TGTGCCAGCAGCTCGAACTATAACCCCAACGGGGCCTACGAGCAGTACTTC. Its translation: CASSSNYNPNGAYEQYF.

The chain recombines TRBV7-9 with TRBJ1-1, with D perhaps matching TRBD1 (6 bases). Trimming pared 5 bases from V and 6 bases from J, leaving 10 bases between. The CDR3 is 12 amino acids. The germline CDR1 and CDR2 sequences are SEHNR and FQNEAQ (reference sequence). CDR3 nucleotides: TGTGCCAGCAGCCTCGAGGGGGCTGAAGCTTTCTTT. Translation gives CASSLEGAEAFF. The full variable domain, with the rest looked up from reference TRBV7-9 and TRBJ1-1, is DTGVSQNPRHKITKRGQNVTFRCDPISEHNRLYWYRQTLGQGPEFLTYFQNEAQLEKSRLLSDRFSAERPKGSFSTLEIQRTEQGDSAMYLCASSLEGAEAFFGQGTRLTVV.

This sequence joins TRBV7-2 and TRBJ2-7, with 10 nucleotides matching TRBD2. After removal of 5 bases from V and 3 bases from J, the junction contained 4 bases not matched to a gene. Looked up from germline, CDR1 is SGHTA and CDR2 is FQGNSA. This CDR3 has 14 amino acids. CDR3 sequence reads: CASSQGTSDYEQYF. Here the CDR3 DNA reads TGTGCCAGCAGCCAGGGGACTAGCGACTACGAGCAGTACTTC.

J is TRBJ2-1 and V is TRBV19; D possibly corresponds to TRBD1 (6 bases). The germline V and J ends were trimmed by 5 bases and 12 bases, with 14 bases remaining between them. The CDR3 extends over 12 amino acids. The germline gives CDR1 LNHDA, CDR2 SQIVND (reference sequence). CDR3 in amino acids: CASSVTGFLQFF. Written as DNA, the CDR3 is TGTGCCAGTAGTGTAACAGGGTTCTTGCAGTTCTTC. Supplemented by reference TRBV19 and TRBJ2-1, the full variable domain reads DGGITQSPKYLFRKEGQNVTLSCEQNLNHDAMYWYRQDPGQGLRLIYYSQIVNDFQKGDIAEGYSVSREKKESFPLTVTSAQKNPTAFYLCASSVTGFLQFFGPGTRLTVL.

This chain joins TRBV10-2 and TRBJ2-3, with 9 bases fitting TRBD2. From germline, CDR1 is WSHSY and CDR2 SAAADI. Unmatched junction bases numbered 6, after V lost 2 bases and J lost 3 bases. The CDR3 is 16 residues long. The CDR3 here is CASSEGGRVPTDTQYF. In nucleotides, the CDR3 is TGCGCCAGCAGTGAGGGCGGGAGGGTCCCGACAGATACGCAGTATTTT.

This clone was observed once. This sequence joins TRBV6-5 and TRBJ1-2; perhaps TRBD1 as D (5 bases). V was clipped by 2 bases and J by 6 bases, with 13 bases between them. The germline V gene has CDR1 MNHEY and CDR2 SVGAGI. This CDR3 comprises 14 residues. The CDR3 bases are TGTGCCAGCAGTTACGGGGTCAAAGGGGATGGCTACACCTTC. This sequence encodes CASSYGVKGDGYTF.